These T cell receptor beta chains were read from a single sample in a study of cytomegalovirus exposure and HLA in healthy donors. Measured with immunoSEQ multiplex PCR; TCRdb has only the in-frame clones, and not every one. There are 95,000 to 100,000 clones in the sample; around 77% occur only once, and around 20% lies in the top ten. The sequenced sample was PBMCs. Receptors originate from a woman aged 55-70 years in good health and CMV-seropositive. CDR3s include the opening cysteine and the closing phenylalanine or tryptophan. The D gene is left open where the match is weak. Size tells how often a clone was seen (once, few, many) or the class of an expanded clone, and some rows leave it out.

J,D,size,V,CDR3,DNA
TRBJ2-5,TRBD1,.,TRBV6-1,CASSKTGIQETQYF,TGTGCCAGCAGCAAGACAGGGATTCAAGAGACCCAGTACTTC
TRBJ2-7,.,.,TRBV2,CASTGWGEADEQYF,TGTGCCAGCACAGGGTGGGGGGAAGCCGACGAGCAGTACTTC
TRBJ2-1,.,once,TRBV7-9,CASSLSVSYNEQFF,TGTGCCAGCAGCTTATCCGTGTCCTACAATGAGCAGTTCTTC
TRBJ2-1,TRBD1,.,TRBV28,CASLKDRALGEQFF,TGTGCCAGCTTAAAGGACAGGGCCTTGGGTGAGCAGTTCTTC
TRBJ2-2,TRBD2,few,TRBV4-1,CASRLAGGTGELFF,TGCGCCAGCAGACTAGCGGGAGGAACCGGGGAGCTGTTTTTT
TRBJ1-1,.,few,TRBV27,CASSLGGEKAFF,TGTGCCAGCAGTTTGGGAGGGGAAAAAGCTTTCTTT
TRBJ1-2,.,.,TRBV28,CASSLMRGYTF,TGTGCCAGCAGTTTGATGCGCGGCTACACCTTC
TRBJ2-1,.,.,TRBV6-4,CASSSGPGSYNEQFF,TGTGCCAGCAGTTCAGGGCCAGGATCCTACAATGAGCAGTTCTTC
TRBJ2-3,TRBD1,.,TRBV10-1,CASAPGTGADTQYF,TGCGCCAGTGCTCCAGGGACAGGAGCAGATACGCAGTATTTT
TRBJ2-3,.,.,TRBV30,CALAESSTDTQYF,TGTGCGCTGGCGGAGTCTAGCACAGATACGCAGTATTTT
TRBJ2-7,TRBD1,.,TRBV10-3,CATGGQGTYEQYF,TGTGCCACAGGTGGACAGGGTACCTACGAGCAGTACTTC
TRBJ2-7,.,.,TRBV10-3,CAISDLASSYEQYF,TGTGCCATCAGTGACCTAGCGAGCTCCTACGAGCAGTACTTC
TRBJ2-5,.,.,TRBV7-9,CASSTGTSLKETQYF,TGTGCCAGCAGCACCGGGACATCTTTGAAGGAGACCCAGTACTTC
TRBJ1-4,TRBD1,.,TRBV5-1,CASSLGTAQGEKLFF,TGCGCCAGCAGCTTAGGGACAGCTCAAGGGGAAAAACTGTTTTTT
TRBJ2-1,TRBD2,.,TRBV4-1,CASSNSGRAIYNEQFF,TGCGCCAGCAGCAATAGCGGGAGGGCGATCTACAATGAGCAGTTCTTC
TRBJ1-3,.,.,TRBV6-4,CASGEHTTGNTIYF,TGTGCCAGCGGAGAACATACTACTGGAAACACCATATATTTT
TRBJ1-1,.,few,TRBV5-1,CATREDRYNTEAFF,TGCGCCACCAGAGAGGACAGATATAACACTGAAGCTTTCTTT
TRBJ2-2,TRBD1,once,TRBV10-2,CASMDRVSTGELFF,TGCGCCAGCATGGACAGGGTATCGACCGGGGAGCTGTTTTTT
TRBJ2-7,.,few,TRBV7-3,CASSPTGIYEQYF,TGTGCCAGCAGCCCAACAGGGATCTACGAGCAGTACTTC
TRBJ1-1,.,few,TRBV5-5,CASSPGEGSGRYTEAFF,TGTGCCAGCAGCCCAGGGGAGGGTTCGGGCAGGTACACTGAAGCTTTCTTT
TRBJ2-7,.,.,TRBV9,CASSVGDPGAYEQYF,TGTGCCAGCAGCGTAGGGGACCCAGGGGCCTACGAGCAGTACTTC
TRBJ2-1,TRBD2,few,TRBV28,CASRGVTSREQFF,TGTGCCAGCAGGGGAGTGACTAGCCGGGAGCAGTTCTTC
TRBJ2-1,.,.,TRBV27,CASSLAADSYNEQFF,TGTGCCAGCAGTTTGGCCGCGGATTCCTACAATGAGCAGTTCTTC
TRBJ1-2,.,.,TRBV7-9,CASSLTRVGDGYTF,TGTGCCAGCAGCTTAACCAGGGTTGGTGATGGCTACACCTTC
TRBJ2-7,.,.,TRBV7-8,CASSLGGSGEPYEQYF,TGTGCCAGCAGCTTAGGGGGGTCGGGGGAACCGTACGAGCAGTACTTC
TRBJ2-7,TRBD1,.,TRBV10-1,CASSSGQTGGEQYF,TGCGCCAGCAGTTCTGGCCAAACAGGGGGCGAGCAGTACTTC
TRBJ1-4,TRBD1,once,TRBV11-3,CASSRTGGANEKLFF,TGTGCCAGCAGCCGCACAGGGGGCGCGAATGAAAAACTGTTTTTT
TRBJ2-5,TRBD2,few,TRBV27,CASSNSGTTYEQYF,TGTGCCAGCAGTAACTCCGGGACTACTTATGAGCAGTACTTC